The T cell receptor beta chain described here comes from a study of blood T cells in healthy people across ages (dated by TCRdb to between 2015 and 2017). Regarding the research as a whole: In model experiments, template switching captured roughly one uniquely barcoded TCR beta cDNA molecule for every two T cells. Donors were grouped into four age groups: young (average roughly 15 years), middle-aged (roughly 38), aged (about 60) and long-lived (roughly 80). The study analyzed two additional independent replicas of 1 million unique cDNA reads from the same blood draw for two donors, one aged 18 to 30 and one aged 80 or older. To avoid experimental bias, donors of different ages were randomly spread across the sequencing lanes. To track age-related changes in TCR beta repertoire diversity, the study relied on deep sequencing normalized with unique cDNA molecular identifiers.

With respect to this clonotype: Its recognized antigen is unknown. One junction end disagrees with the germline gene, perhaps due to a read error.

Overall study results and their limits: The long-lived group showed more naive CD4+ T cells, fewer expanded clones and increased TCR diversity than the aged group, suggesting age selection. There was a strong correlation between observed TCR beta diversity and the percentage of naive T cells measured by flow cytometry. Bulk unsorted PBMC profiling prevented conclusive comparison of naive and antigen-experienced compartments. Observed TCR beta diversity per million T cells fell roughly linearly with age, and a significant reduction was already apparent by age around 40. Estimates of total diversity based on one million sequenced T cells were regarded as lower bounds and as underestimates. The CMV infection status of donors was not known, potentially confounding age-related changes in expanded clonotypes.

The receptor library was made with 5' RACE. These reads were obtained on an Illumina HiSeq 2500. A second about 7 to 11 cycle PCR used a sample-barcoded 5' primer and a J-beta primer mix. A template-switch 5' adaptor carrying 12 random nucleotides introduced a unique molecular identifier onto each TCR beta cDNA molecule. Each sample yielded at least 2.5 million CDR3-containing paired-end reads. First-strand cDNA was synthesized from all RNA with the Mint cDNA synthesis kit, primed by a TRBC-specific oligonucleotide. Following uracil-DNA glycosylase treatment, all cDNA underwent a first 18-cycle PCR with the universal primers M1SS and BC2_uni_R. Per the original workflow: For normalization, 1 million high-quality reads, each with a distinct molecular identifier, were randomly selected from each sample. Reads sharing molecular identifiers were discarded rather than binned into consensus sequences. MiTCR, with a Q25 quality threshold and the strictest error-elimination algorithm, was used for CDR3 identification, clonotype clustering and error correction. A nonparametric unseen species model with Euler transformation was used to estimate lower-bound total TCR beta diversity. Using fastp trimming at Q25 and MiXCR clonotype assembly, TCRdb reanalyzed the public sequencing data and kept in-frame beta chains. Every entry covers one CDR3 protein and lists the most common genes and DNA from its rows. The authors' filters were not applied to this entry. This sample is represented by hundreds of thousands of distinct CDR3 sequences; 20% to 25% of them were singletons. The ten largest clones capture 22% of the sample.

The roughly 38 donors, aged about 6 to 100 years, were systemically healthy Caucasian individuals from Russia. Each donor gave 9.5 to 10 milliliters of peripheral blood, drawn into EDTA-treated Vacutainer tubes. PBMCs were isolated by Ficoll-Paque density-gradient centrifugation, with at least 7 million obtained per sample. Total RNA, at least 5 micrograms per sample, was extracted from PBMCs with Trizol reagent. For every donor, flow cytometry on a PBMC aliquot measured the percentage of naive CD45RAhigh/CD27high T cells. The specimen sequenced was blood. This receptor was obtained from a man between 65 and 85 years old in good health.

The DNA reads as follows: TGTGCCAGCAGCTTAGGAAAGAGAAGGGACAGGGAGTACTTC. Protein translation: CASSLGKRRDREYF. Here the chain combines TRBV7-8 and TRBJ2-1, with 9 central nucleotides matching TRBD1. The CDR3 holds 14 amino acids from the cysteine to the phenylalanine. CDR3 DNA is the only sequence kept; it has 42 bases, read in frame from the first base. The germline V gene provides CDR1 SGHVS and CDR2 FQNEAQ.